This TCR beta chain was identified during a study of PD-L1 blockade in urothelial cancer. Looking at the study overall: Samples of blood were analyzed 3 weeks (second dose) and 6 weeks after treatment start.

Only in-frame clones appear in the TCRdb table, and some are missing; sequencing was by immunoSEQ multiplex PCR. The sample has some 54,000 clones, approximately 84% seen once. Trimming took 2 bases from V and 12 from J; bases not matched to a gene: 5. Per the germline V gene, CDR1 is MDHEN and CDR2 is SYDVKM. There are 12 residues in the CDR3. Regarding the study as a whole: Those with durable benefit had larger increases in tumor-associated blood clones at 3 weeks.

Turning to this clone: The antigen remains unidentified.

The sequence was collected from a man aged 35-49 years with urothelial cancer. The chain carries TRBV28 and TRBJ2-7; TRBD2 agrees at 9 bases. Sample: PBMCs, taken around atezolizumab (anti-PD-L1) treatment. CDR3 nucleotide sequence: TGTGCCAGCAGTTTAGGCGGGAGGGCTGGGTACTTC. Translating it yields CASSLGGRAGYF.